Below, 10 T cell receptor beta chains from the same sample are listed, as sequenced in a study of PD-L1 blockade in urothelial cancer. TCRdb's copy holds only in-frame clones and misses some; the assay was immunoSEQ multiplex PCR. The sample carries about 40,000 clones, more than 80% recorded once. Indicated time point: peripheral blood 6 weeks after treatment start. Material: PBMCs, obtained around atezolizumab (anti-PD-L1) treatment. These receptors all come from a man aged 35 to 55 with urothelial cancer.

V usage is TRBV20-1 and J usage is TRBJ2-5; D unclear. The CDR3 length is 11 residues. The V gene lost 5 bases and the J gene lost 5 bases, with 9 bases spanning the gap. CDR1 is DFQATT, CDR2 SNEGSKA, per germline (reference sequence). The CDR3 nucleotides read TGCAGTGCTGCAAAGAGGGAGACCCAGTACTTC. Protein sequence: CSAAKRETQYF.

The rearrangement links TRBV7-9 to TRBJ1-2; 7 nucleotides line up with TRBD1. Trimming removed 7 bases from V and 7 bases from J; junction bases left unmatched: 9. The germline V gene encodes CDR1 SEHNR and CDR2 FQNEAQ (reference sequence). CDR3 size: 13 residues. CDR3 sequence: CASTMTGLSGYTF. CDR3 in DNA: TGTGCCAGCACCATGACAGGGCTATCTGGCTACACCTTC.

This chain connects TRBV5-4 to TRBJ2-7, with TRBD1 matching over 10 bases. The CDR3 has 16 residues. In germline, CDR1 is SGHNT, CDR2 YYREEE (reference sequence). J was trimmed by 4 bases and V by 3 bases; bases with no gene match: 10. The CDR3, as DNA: TGTGCCAGCAGCTATGCCGGGACAGGGGTTAAGTACGAGCAGTACTTC. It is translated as CASSYAGTGVKYEQYF.

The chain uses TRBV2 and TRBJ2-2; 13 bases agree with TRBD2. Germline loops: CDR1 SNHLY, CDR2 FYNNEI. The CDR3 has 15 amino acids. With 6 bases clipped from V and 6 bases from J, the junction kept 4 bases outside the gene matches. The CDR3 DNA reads TGTGCCAGCAGAGGACTAGCGGGAGTTCCCGGGGAGCTGTTTTTT. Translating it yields CASRGLAGVPGELFF.

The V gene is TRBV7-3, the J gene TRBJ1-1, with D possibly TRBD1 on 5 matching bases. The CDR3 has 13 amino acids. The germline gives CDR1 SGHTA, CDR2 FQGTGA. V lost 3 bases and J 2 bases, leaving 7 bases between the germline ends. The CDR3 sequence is CASSFQGNTEAFF. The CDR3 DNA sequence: TGTGCCAGCAGCTTCCAGGGTAACACTGAAGCTTTCTTT.

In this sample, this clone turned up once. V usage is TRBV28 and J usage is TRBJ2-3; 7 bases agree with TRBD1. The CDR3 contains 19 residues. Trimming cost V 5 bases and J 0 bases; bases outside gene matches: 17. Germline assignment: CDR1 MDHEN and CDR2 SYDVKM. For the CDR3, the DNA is TGTGCCAGCAGTCCCTTGACAGGGAAAATCAAATCTAGCACAGATACGCAGTATTTT. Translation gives CASSPLTGKIKSSTDTQYF.

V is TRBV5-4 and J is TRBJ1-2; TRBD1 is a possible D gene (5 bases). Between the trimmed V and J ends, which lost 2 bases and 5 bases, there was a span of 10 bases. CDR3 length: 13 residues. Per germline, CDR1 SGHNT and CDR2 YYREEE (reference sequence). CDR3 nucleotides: TGTGCCAGCAGCTTCGAAGGGGCTTATGGCTACACCTTC. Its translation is CASSFEGAYGYTF.

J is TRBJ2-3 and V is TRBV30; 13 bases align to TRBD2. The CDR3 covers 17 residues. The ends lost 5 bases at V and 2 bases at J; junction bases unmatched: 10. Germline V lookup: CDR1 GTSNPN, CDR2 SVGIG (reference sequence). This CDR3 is CAWGRTSGSDPTDTQYF. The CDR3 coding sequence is TGTGCCTGGGGAAGGACTAGCGGGAGCGACCCCACAGATACGCAGTATTTT.

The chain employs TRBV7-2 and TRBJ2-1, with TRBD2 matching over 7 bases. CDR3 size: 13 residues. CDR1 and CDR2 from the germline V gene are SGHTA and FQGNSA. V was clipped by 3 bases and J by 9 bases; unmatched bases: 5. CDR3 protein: CASSFAGVGEQFF. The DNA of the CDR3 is TGTGCCAGCAGCTTCGCGGGAGTGGGTGAGCAGTTCTTC.

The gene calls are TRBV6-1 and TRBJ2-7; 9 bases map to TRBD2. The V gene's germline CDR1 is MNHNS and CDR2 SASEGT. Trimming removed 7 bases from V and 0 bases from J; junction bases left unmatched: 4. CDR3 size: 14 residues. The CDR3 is CASTLAGSSYEQYF. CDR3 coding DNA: TGTGCCAGCACCCTAGCGGGGAGCTCCTACGAGCAGTACTTC.